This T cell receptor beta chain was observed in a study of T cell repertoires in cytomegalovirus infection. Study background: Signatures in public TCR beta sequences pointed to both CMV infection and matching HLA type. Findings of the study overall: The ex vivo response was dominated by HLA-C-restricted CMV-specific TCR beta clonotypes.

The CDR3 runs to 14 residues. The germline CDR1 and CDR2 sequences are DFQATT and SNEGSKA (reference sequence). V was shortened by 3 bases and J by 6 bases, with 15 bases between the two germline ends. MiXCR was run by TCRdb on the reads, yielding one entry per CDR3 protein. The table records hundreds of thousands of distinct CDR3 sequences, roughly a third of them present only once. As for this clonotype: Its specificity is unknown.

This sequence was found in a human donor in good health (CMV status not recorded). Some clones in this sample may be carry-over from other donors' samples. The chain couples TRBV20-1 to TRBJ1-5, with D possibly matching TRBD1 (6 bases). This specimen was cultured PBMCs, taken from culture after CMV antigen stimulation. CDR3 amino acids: CSASYPRGGQPQHF. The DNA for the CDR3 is TGCAGTGCTAGTTACCCCAGGGGAGGTCAGCCCCAGCATTTT.